Listed here are 18 T cell receptor beta chains from one sample, sequenced in a study of control samples from healthy donors and cancer patients. Using immunoSEQ multiplex PCR, the repertoire was profiled, and TCRdb retains in-frame clones only, with some absent. The sample contains 120,000 to 150,000 clones, 80% to 95% of which appear only once. The sequencing sample was made of blood. These receptors were taken from a young man in good health.

The chain employs TRBV9 and TRBJ2-7; D tentatively reads TRBD1 or TRBD2 (5 bases each). V shed 0 bases and J shed 3 bases, with 10 bases lying between them. The germline CDR1 and CDR2 sequences are SGDLS and YYNGEE. There are 14 residues in the CDR3. The CDR3 reads CASSVEGENYEQYF. DNA for the CDR3: TGTGCCAGCAGCGTAGAAGGGGAGAACTACGAGCAGTACTTC.

This clone appeared a single time. The chain links TRBV28 to TRBJ1-2, with TRBD1 matching over 8 bases. The V gene end was trimmed by 5 bases and the J gene end by 4 bases; junction bases not matched to a gene: 3. CDR1 MDHEN and CDR2 SYDVKM come from the germline V gene. The CDR3 is 13 amino acids. CDR3 residues: CASSRQGSYGYTF. The CDR3 DNA reads as TGTGCCAGCAGTAGACAGGGGAGCTATGGCTACACCTTC.

The rearrangement uses TRBV6-6 and TRBJ1-1, with D perhaps matching TRBD1 (6 bases). The CDR3 is 14 amino acids. The germline gives CDR1 MNHNY, CDR2 SVGAGI (reference sequence). V was trimmed by 5 bases and J by 6 bases, leaving 16 bases between them. Here the CDR3 reads CASSQQGQGAEAFF. In DNA form, the CDR3 reads TGTGCCAGCAGTCAACAGGGACAAGGGGCTGAAGCTTTCTTT.

The gene calls are TRBV25-1 and TRBJ2-1; D ambiguous. The germline V gene encodes CDR1 MGHDK and CDR2 SYGVNS. Trimming took off 6 bases at V and 2 bases at J, with 8 bases between the two ends. The CDR3 is 13 amino acids. DNA of the CDR3: TGTGCCAGCAGCCCTCGGGCCTACAATGAGCAGTTCTTC. This codes for CASSPRAYNEQFF. The full variable domain, with the rest looked up from reference TRBV25-1 and TRBJ2-1, is EADIYQTPRYLVIGTGKKITLECSQTMGHDKMYWYQQDPGMELHLIHYSYGVNSTEKGDLSSESTVSRIRTEHFPLTLESARPSHTSQYLCASSPRAYNEQFFGPGTRLTVL.

The rearrangement uses TRBV11-2 and TRBJ1-1; 7 positions match TRBD1. V was pared by 5 bases and J by 5 bases, with 11 bases of the junction left unmatched. Looked up from germline, CDR1 is SGHAT and CDR2 is FQNNGV. There are 15 residues in the CDR3. DNA of the CDR3: TGTGCCAGCAGCCCCCGACAGGGTGGGGGAACTGAAGCTTTCTTT. This codes for CASSPRQGGGTEAFF. Using reference TRBV11-2 and TRBJ1-1 for the parts outside the CDR3, the full variable domain is EAGVAQSPRYKIIEKRQSVAFWCNPISGHATLYWYQQILGQGPKLLIQFQNNGVVDDSQLPKDRFSAERLKGVDSTLKIQPAKLEDSAVYLCASSPRQGGGTEAFFGQGTRLTVV.

This clone was detected only a few times. The CDR3 sequence: CASSPGLAGAPEQFF. CDR3 nucleotide sequence: TGTGCCAGCTCACCAGGGCTAGCGGGGGCCCCTGAGCAGTTCTTC. This chain connects TRBV18 to TRBJ2-1, with 10 bases fitting TRBD2. CDR3 length: 15 amino acids. The germline V gene encodes CDR1 KGHSH and CDR2 LQKENI. The V gene end was trimmed by 2 bases and the J gene end by 9 bases; junction bases not matched to a gene: 7. Filled out from reference TRBV18 and TRBJ2-1, the complete variable domain reads NAGVMQNPRHLVRRRGQEARLRCSPMKGHSHVYWYRQLPEEGLKFMVYLQKENIIDESGMPKERFSAEFPKEGPSILRIQQVVRGDSAAYFCASSPGLAGAPEQFFGPGTRLTVL.

This clone appeared a single time. The CDR3 protein is CASSKFDTLNTEAFF. The DNA for the CDR3 is TGTGCCAGCAGCAAATTCGACACCTTGAACACTGAAGCTTTCTTT. The rearrangement uses TRBV21-1 and TRBJ1-1; no check of the table's D call, TRBD1, against the DNA was made. TRBV21-1 is classified as a pseudogene. CDR3 length equals 15 residues.

This chain connects TRBV19 to TRBJ1-5, with 9 bases identical to TRBD1. Germline V gene data show CDR1 as LNHDA and CDR2 as SQIVND (reference sequence). V lost 3 bases, J lost 2 bases, and 2 bases stayed unmatched. The CDR3 length is 15 residues. The CDR3 spells CASSMRDRGNQPQHF. The CDR3, as DNA: TGTGCCAGTAGTATGAGGGACAGGGGCAATCAGCCCCAGCATTTT. Based on the CDR3 plus reference TRBV19 and TRBJ1-5, the full variable domain is DGGITQSPKYLFRKEGQNVTLSCEQNLNHDAMYWYRQDPGQGLRLIYYSQIVNDFQKGDIAEGYSVSREKKESFPLTVTSAQKNPTAFYLCASSMRDRGNQPQHFGDGTRLSIL.

The chain uses TRBV7-9 and TRBJ2-5; D perhaps matches TRBD2 (5 bases). Per the germline V gene, CDR1 is SEHNR and CDR2 is FQNEAQ (reference sequence). V was pared by 5 bases and J by 1 base, with 17 bases between. This CDR3 comprises 16 residues. CDR3 coding DNA: TGTGCCAGCAGCCCTCCGGTGGCGGACTTCCAAGAGACCCAGTACTTC. Protein: CASSPPVADFQETQYF.

V and J are TRBV5-1 and TRBJ2-3, with D unresolved. Germline CDR1 SGHRS, CDR2 YFSETQ. Trimming cost V 4 bases and J 1 base, with 7 bases left between them. The CDR3 has 13 residues. DNA of the CDR3: TGCGCCAGCAGCCTCATGCGCACAGATACGCAGTATTTT. It is translated as CASSLMRTDTQYF.

V and J are TRBV5-1 and TRBJ1-3; D unclear. Germline lookup yields CDR1 SGHRS and CDR2 YFSETQ. The V end lost 7 bases, the J end lost 0 bases, and 8 bases lay between the germline ends. The CDR3 covers 13 residues. CDR3 loop: CASQASSGNTIYF. DNA of the CDR3: TGCGCCAGCCAAGCCTCCTCTGGAAACACCATATATTTT.

This rearrangement joins TRBV4-1 to TRBJ1-3; D not certain. Looked up from germline, CDR1 is MGHRA and CDR2 is YSYEKL. The CDR3 is 15 residues long. V gave up 3 bases and J gave up 0 bases, with 9 bases separating them. The DNA of the CDR3 is TGCGCCAGCAGCCAGGCCGAGCTCTCTGGAAACACCATATATTTT. Its protein is CASSQAELSGNTIYF.

The chain recombines TRBV25-1 with TRBJ1-6; D remains unclear. Trimming stripped 2 bases from V and 2 bases from J, with 7 bases between. This CDR3 region has 15 residues. The V gene's germline CDR1 is MGHDK and CDR2 SYGVNS. This CDR3 reads CASSERVTYNSPLHF. Written as DNA, the CDR3 is TGTGCCAGCAGTGAACGGGTAACCTATAATTCACCCCTCCACTTT.

V is TRBV3-1 (or the pseudogene TRBV3-2) and J is TRBJ2-1, with 8 bases aligning to TRBD2. The germline V gene has CDR1 LGHDT and CDR2 YNNKEL (reference sequence). V was clipped by 5 bases and J by 8 bases; unmatched bases: 11. The CDR3 contains 15 residues. CDR3 residues: CASSVRGAIYDEQFF. CDR3 DNA: TGTGCCAGCAGCGTGCGGGGGGCCATTTATGATGAGCAGTTCTTC.

V is TRBV19 and J is TRBJ1-1, with D unclear. Germline V gives CDR1 LNHDA, CDR2 SQIVND (reference sequence). The CDR3 totals 11 residues. V lost 5 bases and J 11 bases, leaving 12 bases between the germline ends. Written as DNA, the CDR3 is TGTGCCAGTAGTGAAAGGGTTCGGGCTTTCTTT. Translated: CASSERVRAFF.

V is TRBV28 and J is TRBJ1-2, with TRBD1 as a possible D gene (5 bases). This CDR3 spans 12 amino acids. Germline V CDR1 and CDR2: MDHEN, SYDVKM. Deletions cut 1 base from V and 8 bases from J, with 8 bases between. CDR3 residues: CASSLSGHGYTF. The DNA for the CDR3 is TGTGCCAGCAGTTTATCAGGGCACGGCTACACCTTC.

The rearrangement uses TRBV3-1 (or the pseudogene TRBV3-2) and TRBJ1-2; maybe TRBD1 (5 bases). Germline CDR1 reads LGHDT; CDR2 reads YNNKEL (reference sequence). V lost 1 base to trimming and J lost 7 bases, with 10 bases between them. This CDR3 spans 13 amino acids. DNA of the CDR3: TGTGCCAGCAGCCAAGGATGGGACCGTGGCTACACCTTC. The encoded protein is CASSQGWDRGYTF.

V gene TRBV5-1 combines with J gene TRBJ2-1, with 8 bases fitting TRBD1. J gave up 9 bases and V 4 bases, and 9 bases lay outside the gene matches. Germline V lookup: CDR1 SGHRS, CDR2 YFSETQ. The CDR3 is made up of 14 amino acids. CDR3 protein: CASSLSRGRSEQFF. CDR3 sequence (DNA): TGCGCCAGCAGCCTGAGCAGGGGGCGGAGTGAGCAGTTCTTC.